The sequence of this TCR beta chain was determined in a study of blood T cell repertoires in COVID-19. As originally analysed: Quantification of nucleated cells was approximated via reference gene primer amplification. Profiled with immunoSEQ multiplex PCR; TCRdb holds only in-frame clones, not every one. V and J calls plus clone size are reproduced from that table; the DNA served to infer D and trimming. The sample has 100,000 to 120,000 clones, 85% seen once. Sequencing input: peripheral blood. This clonotype originated in a man aged 50 to 59 with acute or convalescent COVID-19.

In DNA form, the CDR3 reads TGTGCCAGCTCACAATGGGACAGTAGCACAGATACGCAGTATTTT. Its translation: CASSQWDSSTDTQYF. This chain uses TRBV18 with TRBJ2-3, with TRBD1 matching over 7 bases. The germline CDR1 and CDR2 sequences are KGHSH and LQKENI. V shed 4 bases, J shed 0 bases, and the junction held 4 bases outside the gene matches. CDR3 length: 15 residues. Using reference TRBV18 and TRBJ2-3 for the parts outside the CDR3, the full variable domain is NAGVMQNPRHLVRRRGQEARLRCSPMKGHSHVYWYRQLPEEGLKFMVYLQKENIIDESGMPKERFSAEFPKEGPSILRIQQVVRGDSAAYFCASSQWDSSTDTQYFGPGTRLTVL.